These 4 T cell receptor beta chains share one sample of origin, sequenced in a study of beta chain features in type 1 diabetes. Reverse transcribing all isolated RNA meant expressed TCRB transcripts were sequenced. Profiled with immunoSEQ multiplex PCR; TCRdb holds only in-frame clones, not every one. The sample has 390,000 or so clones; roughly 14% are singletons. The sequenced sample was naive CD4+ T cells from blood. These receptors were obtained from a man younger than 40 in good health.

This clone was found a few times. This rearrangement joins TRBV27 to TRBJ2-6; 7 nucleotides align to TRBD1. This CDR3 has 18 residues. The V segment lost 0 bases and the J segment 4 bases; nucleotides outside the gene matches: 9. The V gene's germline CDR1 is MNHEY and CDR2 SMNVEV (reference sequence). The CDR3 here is CASSLSYRGSSGANVLTF. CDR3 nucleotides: TGTGCCAGCAGTTTATCGTACAGGGGTTCCTCGGGGGCCAACGTCCTGACTTTC.

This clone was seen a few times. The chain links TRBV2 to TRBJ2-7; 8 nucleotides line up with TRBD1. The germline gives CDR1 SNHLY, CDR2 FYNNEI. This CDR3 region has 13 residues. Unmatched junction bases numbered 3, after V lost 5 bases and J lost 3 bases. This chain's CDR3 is CASSYRGIYEQYF. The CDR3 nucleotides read TGTGCCAGCAGTTACAGGGGGATCTACGAGCAGTACTTC.

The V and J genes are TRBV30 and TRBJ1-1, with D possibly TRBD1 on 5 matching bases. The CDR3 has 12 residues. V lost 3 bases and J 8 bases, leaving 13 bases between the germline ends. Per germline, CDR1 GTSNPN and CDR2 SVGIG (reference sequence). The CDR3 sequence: CAWSASGPEAFF. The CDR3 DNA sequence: TGTGCCTGGAGCGCGTCGGGGCCAGAAGCTTTCTTT.

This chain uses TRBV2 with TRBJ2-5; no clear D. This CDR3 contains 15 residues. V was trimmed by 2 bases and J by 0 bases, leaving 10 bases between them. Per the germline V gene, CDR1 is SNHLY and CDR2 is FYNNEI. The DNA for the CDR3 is TGTGCCAGCAGTGAAAAGACTTGGTACCAAGAGACCCAGTACTTC. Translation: CASSEKTWYQETQYF.